Listed below are T cell receptor beta chains from one sample, sequenced in a study of shared clonotypes between healthy human individuals. Profiling relied on immunoSEQ multiplex PCR, and the TCRdb table lists in-frame clones only, not all of them. The data hold 2,100,000 or so clones, with 95% observed a single time. Sequenced sample: naive CD4+ T cells sorted from blood. These receptors all come from a man between 18 and 29 years old in good health. Both conserved end residues are part of each CDR3. The D gene is left open where the match is weak. The size entry is marked missing in some rows and otherwise reads once, few, many or a size class.

CDR3	DNA	D	size	J	V
CASSFRDRGAQETQYF	TGTGCCAGCAGCTTCCGGGACAGGGGAGCCCAAGAGACCCAGTACTTC	TRBD1	NA	TRBJ2-5	TRBV7-2
CAISESKLGDGELFF	TGTGCCATCAGTGAGAGCAAACTAGGCGACGGGGAGCTGTTTTTT	NA	NA	TRBJ2-2	TRBV10-3
CAWTRRETQYF	TGTGCCTGGACACGCAGGGAGACCCAGTACTTC	NA	NA	TRBJ2-5	TRBV30
CASSPQAYEQYF	TGTGCCAGCTCACCCCAGGCCTACGAGCAGTACTTC	NA	NA	TRBJ2-7	TRBV18
CATQPGTGGWQPQHF	TGTGCCACCCAGCCCGGGACAGGGGGATGGCAGCCCCAGCATTTT	TRBD1	NA	TRBJ1-5	TRBV27
CASSPDGNTIYF	TGTGCCAGCAGCCCGGACGGAAACACCATATATTTT	NA	NA	TRBJ1-3	TRBV7-3
CASSPRDRDTGELFF	TGTGCCAGCAGCCCGCGGGACAGGGACACCGGGGAGCTGTTTTTT	TRBD1	NA	TRBJ2-2	TRBV9
CASSPLTGGNEQFF	TGTGCCAGCTCCCCTCTCACAGGGGGCAATGAGCAGTTCTTC	TRBD1	once	TRBJ2-1	TRBV18
CASSVVDTDTQYF	TGTGCCAGCAGCGTAGTGGACACAGATACGCAGTATTTT	NA	NA	TRBJ2-3	TRBV9
CASTPGTVLTEAFF	TGTGCCAGCACCCCCGGGACGGTTCTCACTGAAGCTTTCTTT	NA	once	TRBJ1-1	TRBV6-5
CASSPGAGAIQHF	TGTGCCAGCAGTCCAGGGGCCGGGGCAATCCAGCATTTT	NA	once	TRBJ1-5	TRBV28
CASSLRSGTGIYSNQPQHF	TGTGCCAGCAGCTTACGGTCCGGGACGGGAATTTATAGCAATCAGCCCCAGCATTTT	NA	NA	TRBJ1-5	TRBV7-3
CASSWQPRSNEQFF	TGTGCCAGCAGTTGGCAGCCCAGGTCCAATGAGCAGTTCTTC	NA	NA	TRBJ2-1	TRBV27
CASSLSGNGYTF	TGCGCCAGCAGCTTATCGGGGAACGGCTACACCTTC	NA	NA	TRBJ1-2	TRBV5-1
CASARGQETQYF	TGTGCCAGCGCAAGGGGCCAAGAGACCCAGTACTTC	NA	NA	TRBJ2-5	TRBV6-5
CASSQDLGQGNWNEQFF	TGCGCCAGCAGCCAAGATCTGGGACAGGGGAATTGGAATGAGCAGTTCTTC	TRBD1	NA	TRBJ2-1	TRBV4-1
CASSPGWNGKLFF	TGTGCCAGCAGCCCCGGGTGGAACGGAAAACTGTTTTTT	NA	NA	TRBJ1-4	TRBV5-6
CASSLGEKLFF	TGTGCCAGCTCACTGGGGGAAAAACTGTTTTTT	NA	NA	TRBJ1-4	TRBV18
CASSRTKDRGSDTQYF	TGTGCCAGCAGTAGGACGAAGGACAGGGGATCAGATACGCAGTATTTT	TRBD1	NA	TRBJ2-3	TRBV28
CASSSSGSYGYTF	TGTGCCAGCAGCTCAAGCGGGTCCTATGGCTACACCTTC	NA	NA	TRBJ1-2	TRBV7-2
CASSHRLAAGIMATDTQYF	TGCGCCAGCAGCCATCGACTAGCGGCCGGAATTATGGCCACAGATACGCAGTATTTT	TRBD2	NA	TRBJ2-3	TRBV4-1
CASSLESGGEGTEAFF	TGCGCCAGCAGCTTGGAAAGTGGAGGGGAGGGCACTGAAGCTTTCTTT	NA	NA	TRBJ1-1	TRBV5-1
CASSEGGTLYGYTF	TGTGCCAGCAGTGAAGGTGGGACTCTGTATGGCTACACCTTC	NA	NA	TRBJ1-2	TRBV6-1
CASSGDRSLNEKLFF	TGTGCCAGCAGTGGGGACAGATCCCTTAATGAAAAACTGTTTTTT	TRBD1	once	TRBJ1-4	TRBV25-1
CASSPLAPGGNTIYF	TGTGCCAGCAGCCCCTTGGCCCCGGGGGGAAACACCATATATTTT	NA	once	TRBJ1-3	TRBV13
CASRAGQSPSNEKLFF	TGTGCCAGCAGGGCGGGACAGTCGCCTTCGAATGAAAAACTGTTTTTT	TRBD1	NA	TRBJ1-4	TRBV25-1
CASSLGRTGDNTDTQYF	TGCGCCAGCAGCTTGGGCCGGACAGGGGATAACACAGATACGCAGTATTTT	TRBD1	NA	TRBJ2-3	TRBV5-1
CASSLWEGRGPTGELFF	TGTGCCAGCAGTTTATGGGAAGGCAGGGGGCCCACCGGGGAGCTGTTTTTT	TRBD1	NA	TRBJ2-2	TRBV28
CASTKAGTSAYNEQFF	TGTGCCAGCACCAAAGCCGGGACTAGCGCTTACAATGAGCAGTTCTTC	TRBD2	NA	TRBJ2-1	TRBV5-4
CASTPRLAGYYEQYF	TGTGCCAGTACCCCCAGACTAGCGGGGTACTACGAGCAGTACTTC	TRBD2	NA	TRBJ2-7	TRBV19
CASSLGQGAGETQYF	TGCGCCAGCAGCTTGGGACAGGGGGCTGGAGAGACCCAGTACTTC	TRBD1	NA	TRBJ2-5	TRBV5-1
CASSPPEGGYGYTF	TGCGCCAGCAGCCCCCCGGAAGGAGGCTATGGCTACACCTTC	NA	few	TRBJ1-2	TRBV4-1
CASSPTSGMKYGYTF	TGTGCCAGCAGCCCTACTTCCGGGATGAAATATGGCTACACCTTC	NA	NA	TRBJ1-2	TRBV7-2
CASSPTGDYGYTF	TGTGCCAGCTCACCTACAGGGGACTATGGCTACACCTTC	TRBD1	NA	TRBJ1-2	TRBV18
CASSERKSNQPQHF	TGTGCCAGCTCAGAAAGAAAGAGCAATCAGCCCCAGCATTTT	NA	NA	TRBJ1-5	TRBV18
CASSLATSGGETQYF	TGCGCCAGCAGCTTGGCGACTAGCGGGGGAGAGACCCAGTACTTC	TRBD2	once	TRBJ2-5	TRBV5-1
CASSSQNSPLHF	TGTGCCAGCAGCTCTCAGAATTCACCCCTCCACTTT	NA	NA	TRBJ1-6	TRBV11-1
CASSWSFGYTF	TGTGCCAGCAGTTGGAGTTTTGGCTACACCTTC	NA	NA	TRBJ1-2	TRBV28